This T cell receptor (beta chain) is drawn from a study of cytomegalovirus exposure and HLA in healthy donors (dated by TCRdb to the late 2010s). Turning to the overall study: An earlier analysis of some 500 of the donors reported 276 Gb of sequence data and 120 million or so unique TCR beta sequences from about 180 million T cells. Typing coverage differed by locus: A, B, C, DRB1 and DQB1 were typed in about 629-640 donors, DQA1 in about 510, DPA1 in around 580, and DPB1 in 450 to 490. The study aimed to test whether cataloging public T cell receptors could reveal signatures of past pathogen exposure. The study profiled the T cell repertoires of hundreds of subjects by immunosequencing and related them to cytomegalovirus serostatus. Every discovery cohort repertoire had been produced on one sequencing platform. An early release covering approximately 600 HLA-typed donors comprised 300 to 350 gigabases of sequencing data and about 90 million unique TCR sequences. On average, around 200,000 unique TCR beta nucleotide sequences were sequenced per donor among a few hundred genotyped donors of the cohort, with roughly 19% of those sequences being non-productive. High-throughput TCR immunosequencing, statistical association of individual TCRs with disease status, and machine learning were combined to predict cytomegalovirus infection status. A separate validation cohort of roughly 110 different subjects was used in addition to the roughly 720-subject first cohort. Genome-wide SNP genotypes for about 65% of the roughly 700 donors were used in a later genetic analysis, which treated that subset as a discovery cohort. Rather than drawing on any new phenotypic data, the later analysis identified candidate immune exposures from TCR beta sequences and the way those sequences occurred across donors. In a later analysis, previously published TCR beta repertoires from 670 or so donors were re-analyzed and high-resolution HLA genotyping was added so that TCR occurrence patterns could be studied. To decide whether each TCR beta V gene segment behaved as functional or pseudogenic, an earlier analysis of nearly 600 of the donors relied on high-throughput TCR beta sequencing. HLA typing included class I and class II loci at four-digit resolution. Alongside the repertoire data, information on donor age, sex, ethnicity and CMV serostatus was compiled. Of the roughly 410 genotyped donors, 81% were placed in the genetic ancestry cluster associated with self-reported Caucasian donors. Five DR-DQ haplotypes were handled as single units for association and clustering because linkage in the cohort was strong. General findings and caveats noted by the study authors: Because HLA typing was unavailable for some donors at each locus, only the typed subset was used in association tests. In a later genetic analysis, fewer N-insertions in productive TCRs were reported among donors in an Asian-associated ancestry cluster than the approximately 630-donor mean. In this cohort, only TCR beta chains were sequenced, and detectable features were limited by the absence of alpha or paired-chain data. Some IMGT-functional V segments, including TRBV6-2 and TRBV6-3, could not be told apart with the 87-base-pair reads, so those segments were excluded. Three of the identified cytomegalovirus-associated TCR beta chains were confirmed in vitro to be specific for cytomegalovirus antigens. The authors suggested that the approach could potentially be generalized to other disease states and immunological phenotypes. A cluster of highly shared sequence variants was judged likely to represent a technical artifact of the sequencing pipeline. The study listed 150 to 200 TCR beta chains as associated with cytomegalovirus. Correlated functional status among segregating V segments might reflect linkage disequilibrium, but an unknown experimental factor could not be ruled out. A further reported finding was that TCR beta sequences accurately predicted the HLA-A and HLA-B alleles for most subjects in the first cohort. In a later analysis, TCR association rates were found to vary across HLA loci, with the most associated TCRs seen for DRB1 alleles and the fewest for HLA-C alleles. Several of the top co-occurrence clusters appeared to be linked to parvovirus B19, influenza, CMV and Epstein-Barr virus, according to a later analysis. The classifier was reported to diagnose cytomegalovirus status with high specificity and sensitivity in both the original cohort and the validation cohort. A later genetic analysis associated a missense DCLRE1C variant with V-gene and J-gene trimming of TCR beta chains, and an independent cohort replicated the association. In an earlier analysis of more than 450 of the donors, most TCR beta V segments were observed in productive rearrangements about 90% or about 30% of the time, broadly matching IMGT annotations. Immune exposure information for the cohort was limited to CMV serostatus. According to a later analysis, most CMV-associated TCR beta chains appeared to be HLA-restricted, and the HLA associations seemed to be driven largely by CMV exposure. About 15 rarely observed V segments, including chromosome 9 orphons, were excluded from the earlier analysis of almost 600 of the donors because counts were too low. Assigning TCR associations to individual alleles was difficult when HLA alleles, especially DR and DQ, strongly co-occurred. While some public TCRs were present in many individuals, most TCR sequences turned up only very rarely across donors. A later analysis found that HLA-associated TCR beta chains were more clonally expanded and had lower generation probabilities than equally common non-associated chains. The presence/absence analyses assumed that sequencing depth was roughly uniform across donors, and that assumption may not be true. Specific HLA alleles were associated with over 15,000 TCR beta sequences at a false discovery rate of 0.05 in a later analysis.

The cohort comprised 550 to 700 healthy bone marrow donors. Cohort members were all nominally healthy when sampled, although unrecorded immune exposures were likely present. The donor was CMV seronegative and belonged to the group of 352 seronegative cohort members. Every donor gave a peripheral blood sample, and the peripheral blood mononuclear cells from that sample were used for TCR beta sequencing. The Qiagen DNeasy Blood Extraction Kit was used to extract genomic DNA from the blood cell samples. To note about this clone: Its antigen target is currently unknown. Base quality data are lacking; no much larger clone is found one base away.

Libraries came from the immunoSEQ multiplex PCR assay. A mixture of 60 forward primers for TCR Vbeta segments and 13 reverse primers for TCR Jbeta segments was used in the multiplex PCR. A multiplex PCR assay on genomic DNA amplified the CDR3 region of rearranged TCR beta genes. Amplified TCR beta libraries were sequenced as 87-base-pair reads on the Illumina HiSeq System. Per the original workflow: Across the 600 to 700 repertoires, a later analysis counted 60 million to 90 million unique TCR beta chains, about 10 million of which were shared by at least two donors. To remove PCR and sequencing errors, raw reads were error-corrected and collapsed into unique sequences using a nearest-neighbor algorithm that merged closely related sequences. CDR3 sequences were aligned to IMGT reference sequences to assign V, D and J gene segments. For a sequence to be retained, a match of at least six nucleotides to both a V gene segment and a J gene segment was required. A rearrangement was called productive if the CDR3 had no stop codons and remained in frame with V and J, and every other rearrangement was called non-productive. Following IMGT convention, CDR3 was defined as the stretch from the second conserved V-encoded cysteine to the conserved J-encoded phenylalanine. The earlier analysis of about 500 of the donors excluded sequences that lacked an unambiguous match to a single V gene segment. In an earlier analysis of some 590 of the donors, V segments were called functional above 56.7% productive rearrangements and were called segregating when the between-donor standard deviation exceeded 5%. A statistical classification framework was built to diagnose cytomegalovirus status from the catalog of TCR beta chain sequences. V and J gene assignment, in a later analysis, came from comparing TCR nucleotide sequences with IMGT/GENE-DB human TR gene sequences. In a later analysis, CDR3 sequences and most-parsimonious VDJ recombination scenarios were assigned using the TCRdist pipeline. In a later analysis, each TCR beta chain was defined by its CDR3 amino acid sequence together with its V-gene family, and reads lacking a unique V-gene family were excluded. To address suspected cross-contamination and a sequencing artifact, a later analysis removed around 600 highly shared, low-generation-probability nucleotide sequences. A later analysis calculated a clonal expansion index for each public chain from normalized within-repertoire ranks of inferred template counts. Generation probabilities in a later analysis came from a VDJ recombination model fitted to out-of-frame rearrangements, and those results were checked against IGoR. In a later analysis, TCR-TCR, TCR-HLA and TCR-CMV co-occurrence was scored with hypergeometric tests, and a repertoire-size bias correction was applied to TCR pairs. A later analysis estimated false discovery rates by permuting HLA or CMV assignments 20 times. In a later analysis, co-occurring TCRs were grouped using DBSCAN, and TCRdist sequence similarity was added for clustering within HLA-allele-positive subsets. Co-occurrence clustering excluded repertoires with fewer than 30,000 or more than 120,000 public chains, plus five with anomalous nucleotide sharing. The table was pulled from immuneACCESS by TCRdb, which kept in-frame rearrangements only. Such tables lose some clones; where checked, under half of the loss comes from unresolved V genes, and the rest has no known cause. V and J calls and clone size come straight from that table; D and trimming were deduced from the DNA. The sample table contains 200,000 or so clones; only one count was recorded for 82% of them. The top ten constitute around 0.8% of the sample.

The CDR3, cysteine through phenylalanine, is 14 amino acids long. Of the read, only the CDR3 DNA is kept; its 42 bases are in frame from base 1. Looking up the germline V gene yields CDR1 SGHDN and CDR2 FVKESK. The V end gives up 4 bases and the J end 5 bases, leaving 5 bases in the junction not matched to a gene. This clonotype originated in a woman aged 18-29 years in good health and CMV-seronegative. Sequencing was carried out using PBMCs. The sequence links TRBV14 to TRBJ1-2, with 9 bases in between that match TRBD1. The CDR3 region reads CASSLTGGGYGYTF. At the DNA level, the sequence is TGTGCCAGCAGCCTGACAGGGGGAGGGTATGGCTACACCTTC.